One sample yielded the 6 T cell receptor beta chains listed below, sequenced in a study of cytomegalovirus exposure and HLA in healthy donors. The primer mix had 60 Vbeta and 13 Jbeta primers. The method was immunoSEQ multiplex PCR; TCRdb's version includes in-frame clones alone and lacks a portion of them. The data show 85,000 to 100,000 clones, around 80% seen once. The specimen sequenced was PBMCs. All receptors come from a woman aged 55 to 70 in good health and CMV-seronegative.

The chain is built from TRBV6-5 and TRBJ1-2; 7 bases are shared with TRBD1. With 6 bases clipped from V and 6 bases from J, the junction kept 10 bases outside the gene matches. The length of the CDR3 is 14 residues. Germline values: CDR1 MNHEY, CDR2 SVGAGI. CDR3 protein: CASREGGAMDGYTF. Written as DNA, the CDR3 is TGTGCCAGCAGAGAAGGGGGCGCGATGGATGGCTACACCTTC.

The chain is built from TRBV6-5 and TRBJ2-5; 12 positions agree with TRBD2. V shed 6 bases, J shed 5 bases, and the junction held 7 bases outside the gene matches. Germline V CDR1 and CDR2: MNHEY, SVGAGI. The CDR3 consists of 15 residues. The CDR3 DNA reads as TGTGCCAGCAGCAATCTACTAGCGGGGGGTGAGACCCAGTACTTC. The encoded protein is CASSNLLAGGETQYF.

This clone was seen just once. V and J are TRBV27 and TRBJ2-7, with 9 bases that match TRBD1. Germline CDR1 is MNHEY and CDR2 is SMNVEV (reference sequence). Trimming took 5 bases from V and 2 from J; bases not matched to a gene: 4. This CDR3 has 14 amino acids. CDR3 amino acids: CASSPGDRAYEQYF. In nucleotides, the CDR3 is TGTGCCAGCAGTCCGGGGGACAGGGCCTACGAGCAGTACTTC.

This chain links TRBV27 with TRBJ2-3; 8 positions match TRBD2. The junction had 12 bases not matched to a gene; V was cut back by 6 bases and J by 10 bases. Germline V lookup: CDR1 MNHEY, CDR2 SMNVEV (reference sequence). This CDR3 is 14 amino acids long. CDR3 DNA sequence: TGTGCCAGCAGCCCTAGCGGAGGGCGGGAGGCGCAGTATTTT. The encoded protein is CASSPSGGREAQYF.

Worth noting for this clone: An end of the junction does not agree with germline; a read error may underlie this. This sequence joins TRBV7-8 and TRBJ2-7; 12 bases line up with TRBD2. CDR3 length: 15 amino acids. Germline CDR1 and CDR2: SGHVS and FQNEAQ. CDR3 coding DNA: TGTGCCAGCAACTTACTAGCGGGGGGTCTTGGCGAGCAGTACTTC. Protein product: CASNLLAGGLGEQYF.

J is TRBJ2-7 and V is TRBV2; 7 bases agree with TRBD1. V shed 0 bases, J shed 5 bases, and the junction held 13 bases outside the gene matches. Germline CDR1 is SNHLY and CDR2 is FYNNEI. The CDR3 totals 17 residues. CDR3 DNA sequence: TGTGCCAGCAGTGAAGCGGGACAGCCGCGAGCTGGGGACGAGCAGTACTTC. Translated: CASSEAGQPRAGDEQYF.